This T cell receptor (beta chain) came from a study of shared clonotypes between healthy human individuals. Germline V gives CDR1 SGHDT, CDR2 YYEEEE. CDR3 length equals 17 residues. V was pared by 2 bases and J by 2 bases, with 14 bases between. TCRdb keeps only in-frame clones here, not all; method: immunoSEQ multiplex PCR. Of over 400,000 clones listed, approximately 84% were seen once; the top ten hold roughly 13%. Sequenced: PBMCs. The sequence derives from a woman aged 40 to 50 in good health. Some clones in this sample may be carry-over from other donors' samples. V and J are TRBV5-6 and TRBJ2-6; no firm D call. The CDR3 nucleotides are TGTGCCAGCAGCTTTAGTGGGAACGTCGCTGGGGCCAACGTCCTGACTTTC. Residues: CASSFSGNVAGANVLTF.